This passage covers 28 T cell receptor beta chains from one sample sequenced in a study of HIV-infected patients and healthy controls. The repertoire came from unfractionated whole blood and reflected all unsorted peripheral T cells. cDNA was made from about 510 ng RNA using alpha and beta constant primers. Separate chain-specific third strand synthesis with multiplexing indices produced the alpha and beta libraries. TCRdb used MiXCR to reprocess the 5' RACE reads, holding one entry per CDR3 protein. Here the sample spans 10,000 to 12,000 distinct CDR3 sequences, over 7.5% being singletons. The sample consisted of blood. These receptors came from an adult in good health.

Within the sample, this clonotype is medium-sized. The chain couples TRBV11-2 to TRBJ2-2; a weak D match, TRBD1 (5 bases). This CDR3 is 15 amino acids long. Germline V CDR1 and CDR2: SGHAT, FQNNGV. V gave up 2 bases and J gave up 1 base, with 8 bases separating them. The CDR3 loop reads CASSLTGRNTGELFF. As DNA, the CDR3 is TGTGCCAGCAGCTTAACAGGTCGGAACACCGGGGAGCTGTTTTTT.

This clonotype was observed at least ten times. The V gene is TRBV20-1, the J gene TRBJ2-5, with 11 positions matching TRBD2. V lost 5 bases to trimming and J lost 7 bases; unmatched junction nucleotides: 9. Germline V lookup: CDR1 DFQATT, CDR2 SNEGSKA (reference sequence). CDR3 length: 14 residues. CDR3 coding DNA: TGCAGTGCTGGTAGCGGGGGGGATCGGGCGACCCAGTACTTC. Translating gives CSAGSGGDRATQYF.

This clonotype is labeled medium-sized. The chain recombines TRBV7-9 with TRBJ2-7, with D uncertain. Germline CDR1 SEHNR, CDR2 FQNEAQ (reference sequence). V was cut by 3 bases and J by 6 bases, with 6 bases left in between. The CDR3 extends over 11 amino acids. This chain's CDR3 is CASSLTFEQYF. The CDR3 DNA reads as TGTGCCAGCAGCTTGACGTTCGAGCAGTACTTC.

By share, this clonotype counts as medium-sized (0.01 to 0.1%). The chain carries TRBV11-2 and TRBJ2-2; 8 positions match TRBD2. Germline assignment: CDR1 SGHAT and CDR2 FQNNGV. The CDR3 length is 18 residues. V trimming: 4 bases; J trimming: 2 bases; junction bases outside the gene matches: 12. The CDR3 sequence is CASSSQPSLAGNTGELFF. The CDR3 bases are TGTGCCAGCAGCTCACAGCCTTCTCTAGCGGGTAACACCGGGGAGCTGTTTTTT.

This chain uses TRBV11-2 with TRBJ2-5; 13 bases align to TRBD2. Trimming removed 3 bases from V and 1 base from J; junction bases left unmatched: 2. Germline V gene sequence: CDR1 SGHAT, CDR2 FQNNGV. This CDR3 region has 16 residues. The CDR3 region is CASSFGTSGVQETQYF. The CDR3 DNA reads TGTGCCAGCAGCTTCGGGACTAGCGGGGTCCAAGAGACCCAGTACTTC.

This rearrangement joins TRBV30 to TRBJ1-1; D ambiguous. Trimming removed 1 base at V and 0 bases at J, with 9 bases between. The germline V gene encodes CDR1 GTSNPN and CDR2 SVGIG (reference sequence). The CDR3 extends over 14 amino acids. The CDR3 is CAWSADQMNTEAFF. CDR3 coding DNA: TGTGCCTGGAGTGCGGACCAGATGAACACTGAAGCTTTCTTT.

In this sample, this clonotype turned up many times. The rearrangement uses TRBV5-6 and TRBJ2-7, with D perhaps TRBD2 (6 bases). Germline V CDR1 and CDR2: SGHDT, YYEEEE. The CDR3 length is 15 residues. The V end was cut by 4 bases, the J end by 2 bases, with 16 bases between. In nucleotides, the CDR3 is TGTGCCAGCAGCCCCGGAGGAGGGTTCCCCTACGAGCAGTACTTC. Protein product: CASSPGGGFPYEQYF.

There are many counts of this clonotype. CDR3 in amino acids: CASRVAGDRYNEQFF. The CDR3 coding sequence is TGTGCCAGCAGAGTAGCGGGAGACCGGTACAATGAGCAGTTCTTC. V and J are TRBV2 and TRBJ2-1; 9 bases are shared with TRBD2. V was pared by 6 bases and J by 4 bases, with 7 bases of the junction left unmatched. This CDR3 has 15 amino acids. CDR1 and CDR2 (germline): SNHLY, FYNNEI. Using reference TRBV2 and TRBJ2-1 for the parts outside the CDR3, the full variable domain is EPEVTQTPSHQVTQMGQEVILRCVPISNHLYFYWYRQILGQKVEFLVSFYNNEISEKSEIFDDQFSVERPDGSNFTLKIRSTKLEDSAMYFCASRVAGDRYNEQFFGPGTRLTVL.

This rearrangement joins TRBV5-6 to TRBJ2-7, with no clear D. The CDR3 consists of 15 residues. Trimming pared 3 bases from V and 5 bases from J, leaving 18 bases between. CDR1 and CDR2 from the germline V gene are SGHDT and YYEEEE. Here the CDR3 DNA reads TGTGCCAGCAGCTCATACGGCCCTCTGACCCACGAGCAGTACTTC. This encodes CASSSYGPLTHEQYF.

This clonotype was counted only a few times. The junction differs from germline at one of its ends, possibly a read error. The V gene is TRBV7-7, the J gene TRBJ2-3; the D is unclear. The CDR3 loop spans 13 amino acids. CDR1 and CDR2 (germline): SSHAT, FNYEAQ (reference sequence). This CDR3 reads CASSLSPADTQYF. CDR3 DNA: TGTGCTAGCAGCTTGAGCCCGGCGGATACGCAGTATTTT.

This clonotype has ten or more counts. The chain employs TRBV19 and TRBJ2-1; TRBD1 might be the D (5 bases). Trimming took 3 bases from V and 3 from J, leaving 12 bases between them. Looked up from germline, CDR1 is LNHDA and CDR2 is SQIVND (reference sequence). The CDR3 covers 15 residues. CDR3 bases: TGTGCCAGTAGTATTGGGCAGGGATTCTACAATGAGCAGTTCTTC. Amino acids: CASSIGQGFYNEQFF.

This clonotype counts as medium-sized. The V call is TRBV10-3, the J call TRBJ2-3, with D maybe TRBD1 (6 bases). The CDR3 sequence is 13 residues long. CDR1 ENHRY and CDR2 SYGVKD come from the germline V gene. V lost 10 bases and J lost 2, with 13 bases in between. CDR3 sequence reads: CATARQDTDTQYF. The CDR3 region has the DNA TGTGCCACGGCACGACAGGACACAGATACGCAGTATTTT.

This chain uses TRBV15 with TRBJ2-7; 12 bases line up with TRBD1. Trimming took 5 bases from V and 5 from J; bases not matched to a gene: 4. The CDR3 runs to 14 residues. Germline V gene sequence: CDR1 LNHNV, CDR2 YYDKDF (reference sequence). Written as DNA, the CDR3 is TGTGCCACCAGCTGGGACAGGGGGCGGAACGAGCAGTACTTC. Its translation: CATSWDRGRNEQYF.

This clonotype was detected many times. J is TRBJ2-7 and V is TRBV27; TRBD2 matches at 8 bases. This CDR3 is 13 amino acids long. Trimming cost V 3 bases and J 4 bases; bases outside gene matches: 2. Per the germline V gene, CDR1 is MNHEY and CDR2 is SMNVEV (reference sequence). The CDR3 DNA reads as TGTGCCAGCAGTTTCGGACTAGCTTACGAGCAGTACTTC. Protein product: CASSFGLAYEQYF.

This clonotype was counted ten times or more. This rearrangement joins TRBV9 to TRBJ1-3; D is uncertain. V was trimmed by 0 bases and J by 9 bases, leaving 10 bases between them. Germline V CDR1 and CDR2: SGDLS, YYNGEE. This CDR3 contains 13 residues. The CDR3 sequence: CASSVDPQSTIYF. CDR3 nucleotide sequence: TGTGCCAGCAGCGTAGACCCCCAGAGCACCATATATTTT.

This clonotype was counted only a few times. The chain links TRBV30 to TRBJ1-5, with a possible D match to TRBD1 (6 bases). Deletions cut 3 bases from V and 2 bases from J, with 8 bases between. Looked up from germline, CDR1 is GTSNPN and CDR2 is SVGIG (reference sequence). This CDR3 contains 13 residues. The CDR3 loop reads CAWSRQGNQPQHF. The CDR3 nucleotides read TGTGCCTGGAGCCGACAGGGCAATCAGCCCCAGCATTTT.

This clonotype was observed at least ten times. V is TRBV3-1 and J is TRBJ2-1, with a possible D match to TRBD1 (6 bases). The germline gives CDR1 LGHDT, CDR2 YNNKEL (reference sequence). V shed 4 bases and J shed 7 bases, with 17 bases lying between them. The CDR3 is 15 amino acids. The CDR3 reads CASSLNSDSFNEQFF. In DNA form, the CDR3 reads TGTGCCAGCAGCCTAAATTCGGACAGCTTTAATGAGCAGTTCTTC.

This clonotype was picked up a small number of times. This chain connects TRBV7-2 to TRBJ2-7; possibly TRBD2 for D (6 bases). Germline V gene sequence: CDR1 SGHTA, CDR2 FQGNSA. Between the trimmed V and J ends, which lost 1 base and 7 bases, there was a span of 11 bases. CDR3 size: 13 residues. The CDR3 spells CASSLEGTGEQYF. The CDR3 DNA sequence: TGTGCCAGCAGCTTAGAGGGGACTGGGGAGCAGTACTTC.

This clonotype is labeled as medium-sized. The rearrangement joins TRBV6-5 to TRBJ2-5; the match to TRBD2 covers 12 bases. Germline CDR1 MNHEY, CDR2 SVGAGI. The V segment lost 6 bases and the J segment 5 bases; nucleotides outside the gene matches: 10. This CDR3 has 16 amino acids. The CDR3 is CASSLTSGGRLETQYF. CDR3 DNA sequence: TGTGCCAGCAGCCTGACTAGCGGGGGTCGTTTGGAGACCCAGTACTTC.

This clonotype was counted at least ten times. The CDR3 DNA is TGCGCCAGCTATCCCGGGACCCAGTCTTTCTACGAGCAGTACTTC. Translation gives CASYPGTQSFYEQYF. The chain uses TRBV5-1 and TRBJ2-7; D may correspond to TRBD1 or TRBD2 (5 bases each). V was trimmed by 7 bases and J by 3 bases, leaving 20 bases between them. The germline V gene has CDR1 SGHRS and CDR2 YFSETQ. CDR3 length: 15 amino acids.

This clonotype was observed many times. DNA for the CDR3: TGCGCCAGCAGCCAAGAAGGCAGCAGCACAGATACGCAGTATTTT. Amino acid sequence: CASSQEGSSTDTQYF. The chain carries TRBV4-3 and TRBJ2-3; D unclear. Germline lookup yields CDR1 LGHNA and CDR2 YSLEER. V lost 0 bases, J lost 0 bases, and 7 bases lay in between. The CDR3 consists of 15 residues.

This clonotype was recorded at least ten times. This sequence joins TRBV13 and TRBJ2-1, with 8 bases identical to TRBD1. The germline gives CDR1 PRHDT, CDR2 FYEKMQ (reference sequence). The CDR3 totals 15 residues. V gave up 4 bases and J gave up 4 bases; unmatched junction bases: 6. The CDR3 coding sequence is TGTGCCAGCAGCTCCACCGGGACAGGTTACAATGAGCAGTTCTTC. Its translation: CASSSTGTGYNEQFF.

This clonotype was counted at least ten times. CDR3 amino acids: CASSLGQGADGYTF. The CDR3, as DNA: TGTGCCAGCAGCTTGGGACAGGGGGCAGATGGCTACACCTTC. The V and J genes are TRBV5-7 and TRBJ1-2, with 10 positions matching TRBD1. TRBV5-7 is placed among ORFs of uncertain function. The J segment lost 6 bases and the V segment lost 0 bases, leaving 2 bases of the junction unmatched. The CDR3 runs to 14 residues.

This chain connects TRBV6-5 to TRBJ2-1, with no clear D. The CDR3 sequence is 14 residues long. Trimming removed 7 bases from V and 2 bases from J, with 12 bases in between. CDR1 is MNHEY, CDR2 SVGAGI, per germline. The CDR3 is CASTKGGTYNEQFF. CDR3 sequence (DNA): TGTGCCAGCACGAAAGGCGGAACCTACAATGAGCAGTTCTTC.

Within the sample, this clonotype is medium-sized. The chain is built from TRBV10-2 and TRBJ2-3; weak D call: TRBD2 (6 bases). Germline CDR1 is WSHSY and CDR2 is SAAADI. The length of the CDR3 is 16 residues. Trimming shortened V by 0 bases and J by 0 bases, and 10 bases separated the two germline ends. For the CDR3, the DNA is TGCGCCAGCAGTGAGTCGGGAGGACTGAGCACAGATACGCAGTATTTT. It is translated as CASSESGGLSTDTQYF.

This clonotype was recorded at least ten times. Here the CDR3 reads CASSPTAGVGGELFF. DNA of the CDR3: TGTGCCAGCAGCCCGACCGCTGGGGTGGGCGGGGAGCTGTTTTTT. The gene calls are TRBV7-2 and TRBJ2-2; D not certain. The CDR3 is 15 residues long. V lost 5 bases, J lost 7 bases, and 17 bases lay in between. Germline values: CDR1 SGHTA, CDR2 FQGNSA.

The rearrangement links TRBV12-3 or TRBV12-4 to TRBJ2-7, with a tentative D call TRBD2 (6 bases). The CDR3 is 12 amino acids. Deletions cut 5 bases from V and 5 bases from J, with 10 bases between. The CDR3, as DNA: TGTGCCAGCAGTCTCCCGGGGGACGAGCAGTACTTC. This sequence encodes CASSLPGDEQYF.

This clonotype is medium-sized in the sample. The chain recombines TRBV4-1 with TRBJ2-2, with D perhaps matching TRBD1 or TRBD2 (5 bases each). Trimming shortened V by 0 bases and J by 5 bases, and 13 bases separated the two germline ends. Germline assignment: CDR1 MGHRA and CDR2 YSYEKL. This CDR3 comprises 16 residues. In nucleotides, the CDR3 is TGCGCCAGCAGCCAAGATCCGGCAGGGAGAACCGGGGAGCTGTTTTTT. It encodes CASSQDPAGRTGELFF.